This TCR beta chain was captured by sequencing in a study of T cell responses to AZD1222 COVID-19 vaccine. The protocol was immunoSEQ multiplex PCR, while the TCRdb copy is restricted to in-frame clones and leaves out a portion. The sample shows some 110,000 clones, around 85% of them seen only once. The table lists this clone with a count of one. The V and J ends lost 6 bases and 5 bases, in that order; junction bases with no gene match: 3. Germline lookup yields CDR1 ENHRY and CDR2 SYGVKD. This CDR3 is 14 amino acids long. The clonotype comes from an adult who received the AZD1222 COVID-19 vaccine. The chain has TRBV10-3 and TRBJ1-5, with 11 positions matching TRBD1. This sample comprised peripheral blood, obtained 28 days after the second AZD1222 dose. In DNA, the CDR3 is TGTGCCATCAGCAGGGACAGGGGGGATCAGCCCCAGCATTTT. This sequence encodes CAISRDRGDQPQHF.